This note documents a single T cell receptor (beta chain) sequence. This sample was included in a study of shared clonotypes between healthy human individuals. Profiling relied on immunoSEQ multiplex PCR, and the TCRdb table lists in-frame clones only, not all of them. The data contain 630,000 or so clones, about 98% of them seen just once; the ten biggest clones take up more than 0.3%. Selected positively for CCR7 and CD45RO-negative, naive CD8 cells excluded terminally differentiated effector memory CD45RA+ cells. J lost 2 bases, V lost 7 bases, and 4 bases had no gene match. The CDR3 length is 12 residues. Germline V CDR1 and CDR2: GTSNPN, SVGIG (reference sequence).

Sequencing was performed on naive CD8+ T cells sorted from blood. This chain joins TRBV30 and TRBJ2-7, with 8 bases that match TRBD1. This TCR was recovered from a man under 40 in good health. The CDR3 DNA reads TGTGCCTTGGGACAGGCTGCCTACGAGCAGTACTTC. Its translation is CALGQAAYEQYF.